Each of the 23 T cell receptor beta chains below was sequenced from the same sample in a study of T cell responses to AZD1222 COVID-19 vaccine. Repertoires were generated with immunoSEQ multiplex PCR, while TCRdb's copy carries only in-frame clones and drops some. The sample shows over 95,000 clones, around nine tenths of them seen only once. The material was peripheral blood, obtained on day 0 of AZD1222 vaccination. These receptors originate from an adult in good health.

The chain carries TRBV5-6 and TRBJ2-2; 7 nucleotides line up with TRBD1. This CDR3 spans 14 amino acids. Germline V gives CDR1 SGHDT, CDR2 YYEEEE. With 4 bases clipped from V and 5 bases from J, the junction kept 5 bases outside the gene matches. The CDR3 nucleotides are TGTGCCAGCAGCCTGGGACAGCTGACCGGGGAGCTGTTTTTT. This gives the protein CASSLGQLTGELFF.

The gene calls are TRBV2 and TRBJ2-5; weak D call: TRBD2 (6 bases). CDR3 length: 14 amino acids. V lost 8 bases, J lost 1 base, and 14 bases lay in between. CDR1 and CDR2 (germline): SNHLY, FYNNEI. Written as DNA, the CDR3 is TGTGCCAGCGAAAGGCGGAGGGCCCAAGAGACCCAGTACTTC. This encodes CASERRRAQETQYF.

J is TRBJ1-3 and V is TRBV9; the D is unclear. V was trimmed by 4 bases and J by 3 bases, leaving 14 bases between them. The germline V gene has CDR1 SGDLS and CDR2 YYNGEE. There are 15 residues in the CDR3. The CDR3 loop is CASSPLEGYGNTIYF. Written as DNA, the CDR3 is TGTGCCAGCAGCCCGCTCGAAGGGTATGGAAACACCATATATTTT.

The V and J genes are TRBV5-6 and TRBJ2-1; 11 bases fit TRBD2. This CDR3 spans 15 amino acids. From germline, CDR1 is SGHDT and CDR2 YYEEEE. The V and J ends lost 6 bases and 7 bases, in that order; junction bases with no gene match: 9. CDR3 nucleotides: TGTGCCAGCACCGCTTATAGCGGGAGGGGGAATGAGCAGTTCTTC. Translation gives CASTAYSGRGNEQFF.

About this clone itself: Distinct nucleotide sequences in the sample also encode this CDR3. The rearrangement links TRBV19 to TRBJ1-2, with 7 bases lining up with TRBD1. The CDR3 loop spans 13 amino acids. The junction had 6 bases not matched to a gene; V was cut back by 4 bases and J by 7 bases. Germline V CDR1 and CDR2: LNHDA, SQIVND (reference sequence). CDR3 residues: CASSTRQGGGYTF. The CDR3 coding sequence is TGTGCCAGTAGTACCAGACAGGGAGGTGGCTACACCTTC.

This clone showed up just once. CDR3 in amino acids: CASRGDRDYGYTF. Written as DNA, the CDR3 is TGTGCCAGCAGAGGGGACAGGGACTATGGCTACACCTTC. This sequence joins TRBV2 and TRBJ1-2; 9 positions match TRBD1. The CDR3 loop spans 13 amino acids. Germline values: CDR1 SNHLY, CDR2 FYNNEI. The trim removed 6 bases at V and 3 bases at J, leaving 2 bases unmatched.

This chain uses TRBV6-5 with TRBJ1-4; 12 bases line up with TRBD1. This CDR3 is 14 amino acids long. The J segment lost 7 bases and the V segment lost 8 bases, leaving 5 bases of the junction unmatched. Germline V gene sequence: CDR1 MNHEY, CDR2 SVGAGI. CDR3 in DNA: TGTGCCAGCGGGGACAGGGGGCAGAGTGAAAAACTGTTTTTT. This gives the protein CASGDRGQSEKLFF.

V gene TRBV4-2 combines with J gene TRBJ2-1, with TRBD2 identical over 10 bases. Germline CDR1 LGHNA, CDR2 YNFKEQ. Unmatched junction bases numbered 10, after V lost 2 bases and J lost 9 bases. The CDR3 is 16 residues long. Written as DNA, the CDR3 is TGTGCCAGCAGCCAAACCGGACTAGCGGATGGAAGTGAGCAGTTCTTC. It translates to CASSQTGLADGSEQFF.

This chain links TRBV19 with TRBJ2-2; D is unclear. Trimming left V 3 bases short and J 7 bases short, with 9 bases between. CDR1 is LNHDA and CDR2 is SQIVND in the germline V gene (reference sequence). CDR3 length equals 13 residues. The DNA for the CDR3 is TGTGCCAGTAGTATCGTTTCCGGCGGGGAGCTGTTTTTT. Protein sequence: CASSIVSGGELFF.

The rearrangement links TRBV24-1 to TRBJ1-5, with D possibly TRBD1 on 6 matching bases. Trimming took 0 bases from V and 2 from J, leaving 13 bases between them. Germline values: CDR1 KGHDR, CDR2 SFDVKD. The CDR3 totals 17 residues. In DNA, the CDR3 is TGTGCCACCAGTGATTTGACGTCCGGGGGGCGCAATCAGCCCCAGCATTTT. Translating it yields CATSDLTSGGRNQPQHF.

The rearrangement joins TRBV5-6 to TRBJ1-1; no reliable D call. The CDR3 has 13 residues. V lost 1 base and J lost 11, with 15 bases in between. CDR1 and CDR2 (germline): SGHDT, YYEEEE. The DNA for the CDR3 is TGTGCCAGCAGCTTGAGTCAGACTTCGGGGGCTTTCTTT. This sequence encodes CASSLSQTSGAFF.

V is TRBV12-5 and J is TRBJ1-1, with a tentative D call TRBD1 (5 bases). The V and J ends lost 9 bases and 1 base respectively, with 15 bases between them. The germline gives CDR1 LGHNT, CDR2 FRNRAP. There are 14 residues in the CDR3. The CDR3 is CASRPGSRNTEAFF. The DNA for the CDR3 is TGTGCTAGCCGCCCAGGGTCGAGGAACACTGAAGCTTTCTTT.

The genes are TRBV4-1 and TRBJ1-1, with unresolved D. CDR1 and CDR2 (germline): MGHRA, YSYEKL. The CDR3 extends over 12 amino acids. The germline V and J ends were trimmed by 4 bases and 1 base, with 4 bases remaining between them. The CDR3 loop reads CASSRQNTEAFF. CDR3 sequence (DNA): TGCGCCAGCAGCCGGCAGAACACTGAAGCTTTCTTT.

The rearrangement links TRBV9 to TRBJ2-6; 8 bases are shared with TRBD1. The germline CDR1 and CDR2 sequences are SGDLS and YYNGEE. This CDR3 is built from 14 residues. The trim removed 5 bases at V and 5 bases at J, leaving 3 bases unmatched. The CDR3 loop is CASSDRGWANVLTF. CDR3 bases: TGTGCCAGCAGTGACAGGGGTTGGGCCAACGTCCTGACTTTC.

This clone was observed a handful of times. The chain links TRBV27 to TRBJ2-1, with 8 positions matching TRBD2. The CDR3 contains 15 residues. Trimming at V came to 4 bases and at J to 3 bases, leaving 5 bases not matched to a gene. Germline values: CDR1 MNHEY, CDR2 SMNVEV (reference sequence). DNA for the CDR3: TGTGCCAGCAGTTCCTCGGGAGGGGGCTACAATGAGCAGTTCTTC. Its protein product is CASSSSGGGYNEQFF.

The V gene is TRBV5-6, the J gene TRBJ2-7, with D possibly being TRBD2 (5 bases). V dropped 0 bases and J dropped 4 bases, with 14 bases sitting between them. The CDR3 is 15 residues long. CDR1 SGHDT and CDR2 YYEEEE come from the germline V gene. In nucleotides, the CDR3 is TGTGCCAGCAGCTTGGCCGGCGGGCTCAGGTACGAGCAGTACGTC. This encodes CASSLAGGLRYEQYV.

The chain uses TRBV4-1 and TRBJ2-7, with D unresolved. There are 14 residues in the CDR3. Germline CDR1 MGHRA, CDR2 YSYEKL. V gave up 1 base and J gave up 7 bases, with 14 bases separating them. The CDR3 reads CASSQVLLRGEQYF. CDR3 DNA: TGCGCCAGCAGCCAAGTACTCCTTCGAGGTGAGCAGTACTTC.

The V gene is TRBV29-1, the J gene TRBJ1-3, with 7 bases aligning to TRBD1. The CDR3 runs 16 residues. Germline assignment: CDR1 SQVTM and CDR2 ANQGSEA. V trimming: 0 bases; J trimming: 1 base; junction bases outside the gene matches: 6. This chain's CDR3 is CSVEEFARGSGNTIYF. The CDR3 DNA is TGCAGCGTTGAAGAATTTGCCAGGGGGTCTGGAAACACCATATATTTT.

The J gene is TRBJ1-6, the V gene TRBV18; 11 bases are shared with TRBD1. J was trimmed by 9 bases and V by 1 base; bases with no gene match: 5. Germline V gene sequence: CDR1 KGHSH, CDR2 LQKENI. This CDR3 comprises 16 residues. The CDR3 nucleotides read TGTGCCAGCTCACCACTCGGACAGGGGGCGTCTTCACCCCTCCACTTT. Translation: CASSPLGQGASSPLHF.

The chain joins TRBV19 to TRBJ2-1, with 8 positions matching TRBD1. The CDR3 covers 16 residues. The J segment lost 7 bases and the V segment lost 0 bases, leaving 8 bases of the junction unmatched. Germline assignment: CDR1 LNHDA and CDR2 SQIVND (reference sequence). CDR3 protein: CASSIDVGTGGNEQFF. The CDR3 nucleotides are TGTGCCAGTAGTATAGATGTCGGGACAGGTGGGAATGAGCAGTTCTTC. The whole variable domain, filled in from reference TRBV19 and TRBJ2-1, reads DGGITQSPKYLFRKEGQNVTLSCEQNLNHDAMYWYRQDPGQGLRLIYYSQIVNDFQKGDIAEGYSVSREKKESFPLTVTSAQKNPTAFYLCASSIDVGTGGNEQFFGPGTRLTVL.

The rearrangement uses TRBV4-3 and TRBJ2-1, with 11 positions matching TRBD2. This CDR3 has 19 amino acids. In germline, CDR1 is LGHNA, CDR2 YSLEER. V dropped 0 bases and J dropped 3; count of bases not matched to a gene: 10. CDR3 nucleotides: TGCGCCAGCAGCCAAGATCTCCTACTAGCGGGAGAAAACTACAATGAGCAGTTCTTC. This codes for CASSQDLLLAGENYNEQFF.

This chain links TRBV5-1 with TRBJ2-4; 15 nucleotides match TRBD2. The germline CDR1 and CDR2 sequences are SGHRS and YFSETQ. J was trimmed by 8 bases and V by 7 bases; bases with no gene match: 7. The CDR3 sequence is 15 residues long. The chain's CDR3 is CASGTSGGLGDIQYF. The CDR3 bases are TGCGCCAGCGGGACTAGCGGGGGGCTAGGGGACATTCAGTACTTC. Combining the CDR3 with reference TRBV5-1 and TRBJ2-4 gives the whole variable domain KAGVTQTPRYLIKTRGQQVTLSCSPISGHRSVSWYQQTPGQGLQFLFEYFSETQRNKGNFPGRFSGRQFSNSRSEMNVSTLELGDSALYLCASGTSGGLGDIQYFGAGTRLSVL.

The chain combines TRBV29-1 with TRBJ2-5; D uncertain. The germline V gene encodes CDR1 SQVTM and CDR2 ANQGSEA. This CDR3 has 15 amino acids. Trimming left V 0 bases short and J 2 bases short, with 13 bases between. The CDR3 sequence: CSVEDGPVRQETQYF. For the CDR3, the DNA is TGCAGCGTTGAAGATGGGCCGGTTAGACAAGAGACCCAGTACTTC. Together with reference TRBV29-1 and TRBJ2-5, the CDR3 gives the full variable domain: SAVISQKPSRDICQRGTSLTIQCQVDSQVTMMFWYRQQPGQSLTLIATANQGSEATYESGFVIDKFPISRPNLTFSTLTVSNMSPEDSSIYLCSVEDGPVRQETQYFGPGTRLLVL.